This T cell receptor (beta chain) is from a study of early T cells in non-severe SARS-CoV-2 infection. Whole-study context: Whole-blood bulk RNA, unsorted, was sequenced, and chains were unpaired. Study-level results: VDJdb matches were skewed toward anti-spike CD8 T cell responses.

Each single cDNA molecule received a unique molecular identifier. TCRdb ran MiXCR on the 5' RACE reads and lists one entry per CDR3 protein. The sample consists of roughly 64,000 distinct CDR3 sequences, roughly 9% of them appearing once. Germline V CDR1 and CDR2: MGHDK, SYGVNS. This CDR3 has 15 residues. Notes on this clonotype: Its target is not known. The junction departs from germline at one end; a sequencing error may be responsible.

The source is an adult who was a healthcare worker with PCR-confirmed SARS-CoV-2 infection or an uninfected control (not recorded which). The chain couples TRBV25-1 to TRBJ2-7; D may match TRBD1 or TRBD2 (5 bases each). The material sequenced was whole blood, taken at baseline. The CDR3 loop is CASSEAGTISYEQHF. In DNA, the CDR3 is TGTGCCAGCAGTGAAGCCGGGACCATTTCCTACGAGCAGCACTTC.